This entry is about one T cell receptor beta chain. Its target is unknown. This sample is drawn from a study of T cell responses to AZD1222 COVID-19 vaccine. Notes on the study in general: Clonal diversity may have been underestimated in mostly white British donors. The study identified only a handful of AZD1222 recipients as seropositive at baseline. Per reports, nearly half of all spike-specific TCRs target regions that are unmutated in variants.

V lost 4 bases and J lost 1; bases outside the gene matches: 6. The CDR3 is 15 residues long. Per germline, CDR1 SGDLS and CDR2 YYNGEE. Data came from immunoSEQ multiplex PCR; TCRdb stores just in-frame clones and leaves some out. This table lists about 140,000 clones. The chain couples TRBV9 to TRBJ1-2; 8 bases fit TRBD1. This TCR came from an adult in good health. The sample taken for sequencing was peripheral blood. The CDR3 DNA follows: TGTGCCAGCAGCCAGGGGGCAGCGGGTAACTATGGCTACACCTTC. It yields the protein CASSQGAAGNYGYTF.